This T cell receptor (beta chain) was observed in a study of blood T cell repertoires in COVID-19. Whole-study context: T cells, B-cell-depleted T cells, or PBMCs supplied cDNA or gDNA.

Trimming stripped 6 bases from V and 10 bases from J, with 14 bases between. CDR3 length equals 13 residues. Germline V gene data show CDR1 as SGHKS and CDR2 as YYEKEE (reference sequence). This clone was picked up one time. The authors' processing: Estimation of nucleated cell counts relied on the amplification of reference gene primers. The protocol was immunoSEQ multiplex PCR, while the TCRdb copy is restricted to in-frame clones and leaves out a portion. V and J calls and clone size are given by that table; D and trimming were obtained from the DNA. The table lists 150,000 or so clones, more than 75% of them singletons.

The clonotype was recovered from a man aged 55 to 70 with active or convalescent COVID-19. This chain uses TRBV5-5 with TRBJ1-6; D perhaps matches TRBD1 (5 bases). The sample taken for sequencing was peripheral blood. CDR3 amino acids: CASIEDNSSPLHF. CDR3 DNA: TGTGCCAGCATCGAGGACAACAGCTCACCCCTCCACTTT. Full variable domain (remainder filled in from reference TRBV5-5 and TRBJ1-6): DAGVTQSPTHLIKTRGQQVTLRCSPISGHKSVSWYQQVLGQGPQFIFQYYEKEERGRGNFPDRFSARQFPNYSSELNVNALLLGDSALYLCASIEDNSSPLHFGNGTRLTVT.